This is a list of T cell receptor beta chains from one sample in a study of T cell repertoires in cytomegalovirus infection. TCRdb reprocessed the reads with MiXCR, giving one entry per CDR3 protein. The sample includes approximately 630,000 distinct CDR3 sequences, less than 25% of them seen just once. The source material was CD8+ T cells from PBMCs. These receptors all stem from a human donor in good health (CMV status not recorded). Some clones in this sample may be carry-over from other donors' samples. Both conserved end residues are part of each CDR3. A D gene is named only where the DNA matches it firmly. Size is stated for part of the rows, as once, few or many counts, or as a class when the clone is expanded.

D gene: NA; J gene: TRBJ1-2; clone size: few; V gene: TRBV29-1; CDR3 protein: CSVEGTRDGYTF; CDR3 DNA: TGCAGCGTTGAGGGGACACGAGATGGCTACACCTTC
D gene: TRBD1; J gene: TRBJ1-2; clone size: few; V gene: TRBV20-1; CDR3 protein: CSAPPGTGLIHGYTF; CDR3 DNA: TGCAGTGCCCCCCCCGGGACAGGGCTAATCCATGGCTACACCTTC
D gene: NA; J gene: TRBJ2-2; clone size: NA; V gene: TRBV6-5; CDR3 protein: CASSYSGGPANTGELFF; CDR3 DNA: TGTGCCAGCAGTTACTCAGGGGGACCCGCGAACACCGGGGAGCTGTTTTTT
D gene: NA; J gene: TRBJ2-1; clone size: NA; V gene: TRBV9; CDR3 protein: CASSAKGLSPYNEQFF; CDR3 DNA: TGTGCCAGCAGCGCTAAGGGACTCTCGCCTTACAATGAGCAGTTCTTC
D gene: NA; J gene: TRBJ2-1; clone size: many; V gene: TRBV5-4; CDR3 protein: CASSLTGPNNEQFF; CDR3 DNA: TGTGCCAGCAGCTTGACGGGCCCCAACAATGAGCAGTTCTTC
D gene: TRBD2; J gene: TRBJ2-6; clone size: many; V gene: TRBV7-9; CDR3 protein: CASSPPGRAGDHSGANVLTF; CDR3 DNA: TGTGCCAGCAGCCCCCCGGGGCGAGCGGGGGACCACTCTGGGGCCAACGTCCTGACTTTC
D gene: NA; J gene: TRBJ2-3; clone size: NA; V gene: TRBV28; CDR3 protein: CASSSLTWSTDTQYF; CDR3 DNA: TGTGCCAGCAGTTCCCTGACATGGAGCACAGATACGCAGTATTTT
D gene: TRBD2; J gene: TRBJ2-1; clone size: NA; V gene: TRBV2; CDR3 protein: CAFVGSGGPNSYNEQFF; CDR3 DNA: TGTGCCTTTGTGGGTAGCGGGGGGCCCAACTCCTACAATGAGCAGTTCTTC
D gene: NA; J gene: TRBJ2-3; clone size: NA; V gene: TRBV6-2/TRBV6-3; CDR3 protein: CASSFTSSRTDPQYF; CDR3 DNA: TGTGCCAGCAGTTTTACTAGCTCCCGCACAGATCCGCAGTATTTT
D gene: NA; J gene: TRBJ2-1; clone size: NA; V gene: TRBV28; CDR3 protein: CASSLSFGRDEQFF; CDR3 DNA: TGTGCCAGCAGTTTATCCTTCGGTAGGGATGAGCAGTTCTTC
D gene: NA; J gene: TRBJ1-4; clone size: NA; V gene: TRBV15; CDR3 protein: CATSDPGTTNEKLFF; CDR3 DNA: TGTGCCACCTCCGATCCGGGAACAACTAATGAAAAACTGTTTTTT
D gene: TRBD2; J gene: TRBJ2-5; clone size: many; V gene: TRBV7-2; CDR3 protein: CASSLGLAGGVETQYF; CDR3 DNA: TGTGCCAGCAGCCTCGGACTAGCGGGGGGGGTTGAGACCCAGTACTTC
D gene: NA; J gene: TRBJ1-2; clone size: few; V gene: TRBV5-1; CDR3 protein: CASSLAGFTETNYGYTF; CDR3 DNA: TGCGCCAGCAGCTTGGCCGGCTTCACGGAGACTAACTATGGCTACACCTTC
D gene: NA; J gene: TRBJ2-7; clone size: NA; V gene: TRBV12-5; CDR3 protein: CASGPGGMSYEQYF; CDR3 DNA: TGTGCTAGTGGCCCCGGCGGCATGTCCTACGAGCAGTACTTC
D gene: NA; J gene: TRBJ1-3; clone size: NA; V gene: TRBV29-1; CDR3 protein: CSVELDFSGNTIYF; CDR3 DNA: TGCAGCGTTGAACTGGATTTCTCTGGAAACACCATATATTTT
D gene: NA; J gene: TRBJ2-1; clone size: NA; V gene: TRBV19; CDR3 protein: CASSIARVSYNEQFF; CDR3 DNA: TGTGCCAGTAGTATCGCGAGGGTCTCCTACAATGAGCAGTTCTTC
D gene: TRBD1; J gene: TRBJ2-3; clone size: few; V gene: TRBV7-9; CDR3 protein: CASSLRDRDTDTQYF; CDR3 DNA: TGTGCCAGCAGCCTCCGGGACAGGGACACAGATACGCAGTATTTT
D gene: TRBD2; J gene: TRBJ2-5; clone size: NA; V gene: TRBV20-1; CDR3 protein: CSAEARGGETQYF; CDR3 DNA: TGCAGTGCCGAGGCTCGGGGAGGGGAGACCCAGTACTTC
D gene: NA; J gene: TRBJ2-1; clone size: few; V gene: TRBV6-2/TRBV6-3; CDR3 protein: CASKDLSSYNEQFF; CDR3 DNA: TGTGCCAGCAAGGACCTGTCATCCTACAATGAGCAGTTCTTC
D gene: TRBD1; J gene: TRBJ2-1; clone size: NA; V gene: TRBV9; CDR3 protein: CASSGTRTGNLNEQFF; CDR3 DNA: TGTGCCAGCAGCGGAACCCGGACAGGGAATCTCAATGAGCAGTTCTTC
D gene: NA; J gene: TRBJ1-1; clone size: NA; V gene: TRBV3-1; CDR3 protein: CTSGENTEAFF; CDR3 DNA: TGTACCAGCGGTGAGAACACTGAAGCTTTCTTT
D gene: NA; J gene: TRBJ1-1; clone size: NA; V gene: TRBV29-1; CDR3 protein: CSVVGRSTEAFF; CDR3 DNA: TGCAGCGTTGTTGGCAGGAGCACTGAAGCTTTCTTT
D gene: TRBD1; J gene: TRBJ1-2; clone size: many; V gene: TRBV6-1; CDR3 protein: CATGQANYGYTF; CDR3 DNA: TGTGCCACCGGACAGGCTAACTATGGCTACACCTTC
D gene: NA; J gene: TRBJ2-6; clone size: many; V gene: TRBV6-1; CDR3 protein: CAITGGDRLSGANVLTF; CDR3 DNA: TGTGCCATTACGGGCGGGGACAGACTCTCTGGGGCCAACGTCCTGACTTTC
D gene: NA; J gene: TRBJ2-1; clone size: few; V gene: TRBV27; CDR3 protein: CASSLTMSSYNEQFF; CDR3 DNA: TGTGCCAGCAGTTTGACTATGAGCTCCTACAATGAGCAGTTCTTC
D gene: TRBD1; J gene: TRBJ2-1; clone size: NA; V gene: TRBV29-1; CDR3 protein: CSVEGSRQGSYNEQFF; CDR3 DNA: TGCAGCGTTGAAGGAAGCCGACAGGGGAGCTACAATGAGCAGTTCTTC
D gene: NA; J gene: TRBJ1-1; clone size: NA; V gene: TRBV7-9; CDR3 protein: CASSFIDRGDTEAIF; CDR3 DNA: TGTGCCAGCAGCTTTATAGACAGAGGGGACACTGAAGCTATCTTT
D gene: NA; J gene: TRBJ2-3; clone size: NA; V gene: TRBV20-1; CDR3 protein: CSSEPTGTDTQYF; CDR3 DNA: TGCTCCTCAGAACCCACTGGCACAGATACGCAGTATTTT
D gene: NA; J gene: TRBJ1-2; clone size: NA; V gene: TRBV2; CDR3 protein: CASIRTNGYTF; CDR3 DNA: TGTGCCAGCATTCGGACGAATGGCTACACCTTC
D gene: NA; J gene: TRBJ2-3; clone size: few; V gene: TRBV6-2/TRBV6-3; CDR3 protein: CASNLAGSTDTQYF; CDR3 DNA: TGTGCCAGCAACCTAGCCGGTAGCACAGATACGCAGTATTTT
D gene: NA; J gene: TRBJ1-6; clone size: many; V gene: TRBV7-6; CDR3 protein: CASSLEDGRFNSPLHF; CDR3 DNA: TGTGCCAGCAGCTTAGAGGACGGACGGTTTAATTCACCCCTCCACTTT
D gene: NA; J gene: TRBJ2-1; clone size: NA; V gene: TRBV4-3; CDR3 protein: CASSPRDGIYNEQFF; CDR3 DNA: TGCGCCAGCAGCCCCCGGGACGGAATATACAATGAGCAGTTCTTC